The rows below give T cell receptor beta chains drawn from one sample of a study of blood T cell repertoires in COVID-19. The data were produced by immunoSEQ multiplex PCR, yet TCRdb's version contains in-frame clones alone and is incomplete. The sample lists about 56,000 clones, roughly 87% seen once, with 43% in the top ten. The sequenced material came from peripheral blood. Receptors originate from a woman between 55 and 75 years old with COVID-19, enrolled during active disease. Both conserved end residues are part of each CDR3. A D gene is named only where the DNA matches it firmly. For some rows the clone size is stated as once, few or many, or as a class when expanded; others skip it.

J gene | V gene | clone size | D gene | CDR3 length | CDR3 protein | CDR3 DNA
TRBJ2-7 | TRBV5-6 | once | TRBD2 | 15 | CASSLNAGGFYEQYF | TGTGCCAGCAGCTTGAACGCGGGGGGGTTCTACGAGCAGTACTTC
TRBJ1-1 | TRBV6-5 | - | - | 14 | CASSYSIVNTEAFF | TGTGCCAGCAGTTACTCGATAGTGAACACTGAAGCTTTCTTT
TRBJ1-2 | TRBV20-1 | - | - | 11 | CSAPGSGGYTF | TGCAGTGCTCCGGGTTCTGGGGGCTACACCTTC
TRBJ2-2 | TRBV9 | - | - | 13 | CASSVLTQGELFF | TGTGCCAGCAGCGTTCTGACACAGGGAGAGCTGTTTTTT
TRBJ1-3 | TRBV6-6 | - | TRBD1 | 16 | CASSAPHRGSGNTIYF | TGTGCCAGCAGCGCACCTCACAGGGGGTCTGGAAACACCATATATTTT
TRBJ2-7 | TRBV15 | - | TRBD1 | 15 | CATSFRDRGPYEQYF | TGTGCCACCAGCTTCCGGGACAGAGGACCCTACGAGCAGTACTTC
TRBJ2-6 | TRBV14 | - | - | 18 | CASSQGNVGGPRANVLTF | TGTGCCAGCAGCCAAGGGAACGTGGGGGGGCCTCGGGCCAACGTCCTGACTTTC
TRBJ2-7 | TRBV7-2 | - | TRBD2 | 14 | CASSLGLATYEQYF | TGTGCCAGCAGCCTCGGACTAGCTACCTACGAGCAGTACTTC
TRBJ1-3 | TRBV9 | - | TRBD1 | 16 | CASSVDPGGSGNTIYF | TGTGCCAGCAGCGTAGATCCAGGGGGCTCTGGAAACACCATATATTTT
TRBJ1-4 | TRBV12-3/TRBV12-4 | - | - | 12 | CASSLALQGMFF | TGTGCCAGCAGTTTAGCGCTCCAGGGAATGTTTTTT
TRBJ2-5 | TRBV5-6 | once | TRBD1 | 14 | CASSLEGAAETQYF | TGTGCCAGCAGCTTGGAGGGGGCCGCTGAGACCCAGTACTTC
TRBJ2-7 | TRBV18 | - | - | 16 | CASSPRGTLLTYEQYF | TGTGCCAGCTCACCACGTGGGACACTCCTAACCTACGAGCAGTACTTC
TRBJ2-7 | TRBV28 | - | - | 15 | CASSSPSRVSYEQYF | TGTGCCAGCAGTTCACCCTCGCGGGTCTCCTACGAGCAGTACTTC
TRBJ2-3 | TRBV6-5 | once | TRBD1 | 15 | CASSYQGGTGDTQYF | TGTGCCAGCAGTTATCAAGGGGGCACGGGAGATACGCAGTATTTT
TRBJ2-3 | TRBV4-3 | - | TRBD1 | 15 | CASSQGTGGADTQYF | TGCGCCAGCAGCCAAGGGACAGGGGGGGCAGATACGCAGTATTTT
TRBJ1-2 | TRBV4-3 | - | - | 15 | CASSQVPGANYGYTF | TGCGCCAGCAGCCAAGTCCCAGGGGCGAACTATGGCTACACCTTC
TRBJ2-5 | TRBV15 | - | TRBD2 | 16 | CATSSGFSSGEETQYF | TGTGCCACCAGCAGCGGATTCTCTAGCGGGGAAGAGACCCAGTACTTC
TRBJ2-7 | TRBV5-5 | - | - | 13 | CASSSDISYEQYF | TGTGCCAGCAGCTCCGACATCTCCTACGAGCAGTACTTC
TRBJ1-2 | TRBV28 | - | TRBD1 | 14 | CASSWGQGNYGYTF | TGTGCCAGCAGTTGGGGACAGGGAAACTATGGCTACACCTTC
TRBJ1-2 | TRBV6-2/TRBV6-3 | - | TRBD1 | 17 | CASSYPGQGPWNYGYTF | TGTGCCAGCAGTTACCCGGGACAGGGACCATGGAACTATGGCTACACCTTC
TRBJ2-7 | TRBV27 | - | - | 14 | CASSLAGYSYEQYF | TGTGCCAGCAGTTTAGCGGGGTATTCCTACGAGCAGTACTTC
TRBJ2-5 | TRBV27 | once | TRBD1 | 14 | CASSFGTVPETQYF | TGTGCCAGCAGCTTCGGGACAGTCCCCGAGACCCAGTACTTC
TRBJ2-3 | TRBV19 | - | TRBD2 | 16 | CASSTRTSGSTDTQYF | TGTGCCAGTAGTACCAGGACTAGCGGGAGCACAGATACGCAGTATTTT
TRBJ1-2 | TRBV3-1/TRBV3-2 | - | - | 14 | CASSTQGGNYGYTF | TGTGCCAGCAGCACCCAGGGAGGGAACTATGGCTACACCTTC
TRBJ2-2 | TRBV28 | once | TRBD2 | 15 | CASRLAGGTAGELFF | TGTGCCAGCAGACTAGCGGGAGGGACGGCCGGGGAGCTGTTTTTT
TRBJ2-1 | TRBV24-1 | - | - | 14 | CATSDSTPSHEQFF | TGTGCCACCAGTGATTCGACACCCTCCCATGAGCAGTTCTTC
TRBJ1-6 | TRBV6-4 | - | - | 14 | CASSDLQSGSPLHF | TGTGCCAGCAGTGACCTACAGTCCGGTTCACCCCTCCACTTT
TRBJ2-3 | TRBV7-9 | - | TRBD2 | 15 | CASSTTSGVTDTQYF | TGTGCCAGCAGCACTACTAGCGGGGTGACAGATACGCAGTATTTT
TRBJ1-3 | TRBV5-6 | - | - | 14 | CASSSRAQGNTIYF | TGTGCCAGCAGTTCGAGGGCCCAGGGAAACACCATATATTTT
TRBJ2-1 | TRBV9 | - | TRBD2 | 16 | CASSVVGLAGVNEQFF | TGTGCCAGCAGCGTAGTAGGGCTAGCGGGAGTCAATGAGCAGTTCTTC
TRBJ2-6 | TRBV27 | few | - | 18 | CASSLYVDTYSGANVLTF | TGTGCCAGCAGTTTATACGTAGACACCTACTCTGGGGCCAACGTCCTGACTTTC
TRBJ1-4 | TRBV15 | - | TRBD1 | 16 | CATSRDYGTGDEKLFF | TGTGCCACCAGCAGAGATTATGGGACAGGAGATGAAAAACTGTTTTTT
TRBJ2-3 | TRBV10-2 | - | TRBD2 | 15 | CAVLELAGGADTQYF | TGCGCCGTACTTGAACTAGCGGGAGGTGCAGATACGCAGTATTTT
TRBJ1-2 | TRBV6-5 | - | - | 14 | CASSPNPVNYGYTF | TGTGCCAGCAGTCCAAACCCAGTTAACTATGGCTACACCTTC
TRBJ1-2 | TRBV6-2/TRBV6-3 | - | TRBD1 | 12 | CASSHDRAGYTF | TGTGCCAGCAGTCACGACAGGGCTGGCTACACCTTC
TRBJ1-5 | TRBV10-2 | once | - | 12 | CASSSTQQPQHF | TGCGCCAGCAGTTCCACCCAGCAGCCCCAGCATTTT
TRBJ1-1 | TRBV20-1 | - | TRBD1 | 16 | CSASLASGQMNTEAFF | TGCAGTGCTAGTCTTGCCTCGGGACAGATGAACACTGAAGCTTTCTTT
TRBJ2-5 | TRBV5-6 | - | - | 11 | CASSLAGDQYF | TGTGCCAGCAGCTTGGCAGGGGACCAGTACTTC
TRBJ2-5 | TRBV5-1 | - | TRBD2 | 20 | CASSTWAPGLAGVGQETQYF | TGCGCCAGCAGCACATGGGCCCCTGGACTAGCGGGAGTGGGACAAGAGACCCAGTACTTC
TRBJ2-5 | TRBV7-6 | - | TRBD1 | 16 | CASSLGSTGAQETQYF | TGTGCCAGCAGCTTGGGGTCCACAGGGGCCCAAGAGACCCAGTACTTC
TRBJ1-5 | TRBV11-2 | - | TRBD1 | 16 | CASSSYPGGQDQPQHF | TGTGCCAGCAGCTCTTACCCAGGGGGCCAGGATCAGCCCCAGCATTTT
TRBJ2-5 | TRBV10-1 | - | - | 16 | CASSEYSGAYQETQYF | TGCGCCAGCAGTGAGTACTCAGGGGCCTACCAAGAGACCCAGTACTTC
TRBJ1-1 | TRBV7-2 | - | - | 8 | CASAGLNF | TGTGCCAGTGCGGGGCTTAACTTT
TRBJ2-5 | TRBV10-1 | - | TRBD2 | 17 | CASSHDPGTSGEETQYF | TGCGCCAGCAGTCATGACCCTGGGACTAGCGGAGAAGAGACCCAGTACTTC
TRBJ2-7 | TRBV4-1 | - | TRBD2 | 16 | CASSQDDSGTWGEQYF | TGCGCCAGCAGCCAAGATGATAGCGGGACATGGGGTGAGCAGTACTTC
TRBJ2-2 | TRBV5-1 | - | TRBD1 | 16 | CASSLVGQGNTGELFF | TGCGCCAGCAGCTTGGTGGGACAGGGCAACACCGGGGAGCTGTTTTTT
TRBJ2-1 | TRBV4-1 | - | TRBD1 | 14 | CASSQVPDRGIGFF | TGCGCCAGCAGCCAAGTCCCGGACAGGGGGATCGGGTTCTTC
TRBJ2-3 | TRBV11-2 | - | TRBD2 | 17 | CASSSGGLAGVTDTQYF | TGTGCCAGCAGCTCCGGAGGACTAGCGGGTGTCACAGATACGCAGTATTTT
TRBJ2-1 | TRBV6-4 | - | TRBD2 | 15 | CASSELAGGGNEQFF | TGTGCCAGCAGTGAACTAGCGGGAGGAGGAAATGAGCAGTTCTTC
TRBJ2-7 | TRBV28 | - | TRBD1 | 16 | CASSRTGPIRSYEQYF | TGTGCCAGCAGCCGGACAGGGCCTATACGTTCCTACGAGCAGTACTTC
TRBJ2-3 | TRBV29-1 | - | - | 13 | CSVGVREFDTQYF | TGCAGCGTTGGAGTACGGGAGTTCGATACGCAGTATTTT
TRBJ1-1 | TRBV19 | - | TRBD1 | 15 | CASSLQGAAGTEAFF | TGTGCCAGTAGTCTCCAGGGGGCGGCAGGCACTGAAGCTTTCTTT
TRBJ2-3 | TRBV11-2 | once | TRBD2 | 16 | CASSLVPSGSTDTQYF | TGTGCCAGCAGCTTAGTTCCTAGCGGGAGCACAGATACGCAGTATTTT